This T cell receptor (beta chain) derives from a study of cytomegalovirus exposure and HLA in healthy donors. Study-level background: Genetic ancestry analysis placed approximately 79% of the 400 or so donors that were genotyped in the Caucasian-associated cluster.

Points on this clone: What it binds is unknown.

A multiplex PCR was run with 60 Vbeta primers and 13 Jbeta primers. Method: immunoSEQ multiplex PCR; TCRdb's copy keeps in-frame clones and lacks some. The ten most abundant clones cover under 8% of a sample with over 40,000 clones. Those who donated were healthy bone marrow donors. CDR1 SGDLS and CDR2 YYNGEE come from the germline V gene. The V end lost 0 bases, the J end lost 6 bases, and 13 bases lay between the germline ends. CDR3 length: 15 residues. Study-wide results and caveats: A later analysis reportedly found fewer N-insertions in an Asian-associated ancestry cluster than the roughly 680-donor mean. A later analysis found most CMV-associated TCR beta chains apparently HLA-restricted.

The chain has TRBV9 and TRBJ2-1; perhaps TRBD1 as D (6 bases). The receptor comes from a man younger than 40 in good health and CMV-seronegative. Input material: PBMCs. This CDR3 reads CASSVVGGRGNEQFF. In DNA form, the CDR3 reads TGTGCCAGCAGCGTAGTAGGGGGTAGAGGCAATGAGCAGTTCTTC.